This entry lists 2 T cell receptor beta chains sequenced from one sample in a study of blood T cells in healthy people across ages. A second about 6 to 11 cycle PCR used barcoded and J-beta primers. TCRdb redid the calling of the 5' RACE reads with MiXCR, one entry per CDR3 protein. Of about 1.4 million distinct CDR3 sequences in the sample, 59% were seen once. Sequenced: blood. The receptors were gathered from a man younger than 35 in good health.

The DNA of the CDR3 is TGCGCCAGCAGCCAACTACCGGCCCCAGACTACGAGCAGTACTTC. This gives the protein CASSQLPAPDYEQYF. The genes are TRBV4-1 and TRBJ2-7; D is ambiguous. Germline CDR1 is MGHRA and CDR2 is YSYEKL. V dropped 2 bases and J dropped 3 bases, with 14 bases sitting between them. CDR3 length equals 15 residues.

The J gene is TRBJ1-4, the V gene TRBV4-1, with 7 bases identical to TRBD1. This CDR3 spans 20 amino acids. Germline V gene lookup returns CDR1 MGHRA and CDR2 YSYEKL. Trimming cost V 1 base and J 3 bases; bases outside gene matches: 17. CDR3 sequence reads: CASSQVAGSRGRMANEKLFF. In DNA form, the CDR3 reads TGCGCCAGCAGCCAAGTGGCCGGTTCTAGGGGGCGAATGGCTAATGAAAAACTGTTTTTT.